The rows below give T cell receptor beta chains drawn from one sample of a study of cytomegalovirus exposure and HLA in healthy donors. Libraries were prepared by immunoSEQ multiplex PCR; TCRdb keeps only in-frame clonotypes and omits some of them. There are some 210,000 clones in the sample; roughly 85% occur only once, and around 5.4% lies in the top ten. The material sequenced was PBMCs. The receptors were sampled from a woman aged 18-29 years in good health and CMV-seronegative. Each CDR3 is given with its conserved first and last residue. A D gene is named only where the DNA matches it firmly. Clone sizes are given selectively: once, few, many, or a class where the clone is expanded.

-,TRBV29-1,-,TRBJ2-1,CSVSYNEQFF,TGCAGCGTTTCTTACAATGAGCAGTTCTTC
-,TRBV2,-,TRBJ1-4,CASSGQNNEKLFF,TGTGCCAGCAGCGGACAGAATAATGAAAAACTGTTTTTT
few,TRBV10-3,-,TRBJ1-5,CAISAGNQPQHF,TGTGCCATCAGTGCGGGGAATCAGCCCCAGCATTTT
-,TRBV30,-,TRBJ1-5,CAWSLGSLPQHF,TGTGCCTGGAGTCTGGGTTCTTTACCCCAGCATTTT
-,TRBV7-3,TRBD2,TRBJ2-5,CASSLTGLAGEETQYF,TGTGCCAGCAGCTTAACGGGACTAGCGGGAGAAGAGACCCAGTACTTC
-,TRBV7-2,-,TRBJ2-7,CASSSGDKTYEQYF,TGTGCCAGCAGTTCAGGCGACAAGACCTACGAGCAGTACTTC
-,TRBV11-2,-,TRBJ1-1,CASSLGPSNTEAFF,TGTGCCAGCAGCTTAGGACCGTCGAACACTGAAGCTTTCTTT
-,TRBV27,-,TRBJ2-1,CATAYGGNIDEQFF,TGTGCCACCGCTTATGGAGGGAATATAGATGAGCAGTTCTTC
once,TRBV6-5,-,TRBJ2-7,CASSYLSQGSYEQYF,TGTGCCAGCAGTTACTTGTCACAGGGCTCCTACGAGCAGTACTTC
once,TRBV10-3,-,TRBJ1-2,CAISLSGRDYGYTF,TGTGCCATCAGCCTCTCCGGGCGCGACTATGGCTACACCTTC